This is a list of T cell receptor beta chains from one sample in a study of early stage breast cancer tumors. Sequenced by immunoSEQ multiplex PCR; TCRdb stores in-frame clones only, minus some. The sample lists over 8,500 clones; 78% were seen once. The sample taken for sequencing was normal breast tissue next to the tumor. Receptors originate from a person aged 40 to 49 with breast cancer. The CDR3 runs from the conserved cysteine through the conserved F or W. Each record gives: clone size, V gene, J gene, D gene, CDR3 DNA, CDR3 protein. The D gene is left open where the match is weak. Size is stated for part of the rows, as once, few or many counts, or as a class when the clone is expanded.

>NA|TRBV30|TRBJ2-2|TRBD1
TGTGCCTGGAGCCTGAGGTGGTCGACAGGGACCATGTTGAACACCGGGGAGCTGTTTTTT
CAWSLRWSTGTMLNTGELFF
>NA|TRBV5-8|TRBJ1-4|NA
TGTGCCAGCAGCTTTAGCCGGGAAAAACTGTTTTTT
CASSFSREKLFF
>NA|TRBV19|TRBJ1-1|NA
TGTGCCAGTAAACCTCAGGGAGGGAACACTGAAGCTTTCTTT
CASKPQGGNTEAFF
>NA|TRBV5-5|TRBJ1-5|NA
TGTGCCAGCAGCCCAACTATGGACGGAGATAGCAATCAGCCCCAGCATTTT
CASSPTMDGDSNQPQHF
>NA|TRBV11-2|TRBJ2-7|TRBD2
TGTGCCAGCAGCTCTGTAGCGGGAGGGGGCTACGAGCAGTACTTC
CASSSVAGGGYEQYF
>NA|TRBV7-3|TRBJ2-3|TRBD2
TGTGCCAGCAGCTTAGGACTAGGGGACACAGATACGCAGTATTTT
CASSLGLGDTDTQYF
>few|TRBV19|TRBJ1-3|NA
TGTGCCAGTAGCCTCAGCTTCTCTGGAAACACCATATATTTT
CASSLSFSGNTIYF
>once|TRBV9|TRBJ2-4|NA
TGTGCCAGCAGCGAACTAGCCGCTGCAGCCAAAAACATTCAGTACTTC
CASSELAAAAKNIQYF
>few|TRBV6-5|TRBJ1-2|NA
TGTGCCAGCAGCCTCAAGGACAGAAACTATGGCTACACCTTC
CASSLKDRNYGYTF
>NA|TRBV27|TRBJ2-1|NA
TGTGCCAGCAGTTTATACAATGAGCAGTTCTTC
CASSLYNEQFF
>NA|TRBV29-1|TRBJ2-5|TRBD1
TGCAGCGTTGGGACAGGGTCGTATGCGACCCAGTACTTC
CSVGTGSYATQYF
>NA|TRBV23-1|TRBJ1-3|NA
TGCGCCAGCAGTACCGCAGGGCGTAGGAACGCCATATATTTT
CASSTAGRRNAIYF
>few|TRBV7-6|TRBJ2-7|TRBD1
TGTGCCAGCAGCTTAGGACAGGGAATCGTCAACGAGCAGTACTTC
CASSLGQGIVNEQYF
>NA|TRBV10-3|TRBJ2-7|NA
TGTGCCATCAGTGAAGGTCGGGCCGCCAGATCCTACGAGCAGTACTTC
CAISEGRAARSYEQYF
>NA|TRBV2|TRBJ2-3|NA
TGTGCCAGCAGTGAAAGGTTAAGAGATACGCAGTATTTT
CASSERLRDTQYF
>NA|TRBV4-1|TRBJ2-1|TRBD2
TGCGCCAGCAGCCGGGGGGGGCTAGCGGGAGAGCATGAGCAGTTCTTC
CASSRGGLAGEHEQFF
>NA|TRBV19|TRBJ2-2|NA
TGTGCCAGTAGTATCACGGGAAACACCGGGGAGCTGTTTTTT
CASSITGNTGELFF
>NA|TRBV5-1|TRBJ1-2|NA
TGCGCCAGCAGCTACGACAGCCTCTATGGCTACACCTTC
CASSYDSLYGYTF
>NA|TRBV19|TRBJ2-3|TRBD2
TGTGCCAGTAGTACAGGACTAGCGGTGGCAGATACGCAGTATTTT
CASSTGLAVADTQYF
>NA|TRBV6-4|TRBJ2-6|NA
TGTGCCAGCAGTGACAACTCTGGGGCCAACGTCCTGACTTTC
CASSDNSGANVLTF
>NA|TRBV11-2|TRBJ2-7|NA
TGTGCCAGCAGCTTAGTGACCGTAGACGAGCAGTACTTC
CASSLVTVDEQYF
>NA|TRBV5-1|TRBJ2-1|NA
TGCGCCAGCAGACAAGATGACAGAATTCCGACTAATGAGCAGTTCTTC
CASRQDDRIPTNEQFF
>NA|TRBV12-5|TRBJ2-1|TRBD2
TGTGCTAGTGGTTTGAAGCGGGAGCCTAGGAGGGAGTTCTTC
CASGLKREPRREFF
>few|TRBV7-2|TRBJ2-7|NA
TGTGCCAGCAGCCCCATGGCAGGACCCTACGAGCAGTACTTC
CASSPMAGPYEQYF
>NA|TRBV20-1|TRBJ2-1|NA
TGCAGTGCTAGTGACGGGAATGAGCAGTTCTTC
CSASDGNEQFF
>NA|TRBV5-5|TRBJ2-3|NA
TGTGCCAGCAGCCTACTCTCAGATACGCAGTATTTT
CASSLLSDTQYF
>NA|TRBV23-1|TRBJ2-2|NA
TGCGCCAGCAGTCGGGGACGGACCGGGGAGCTGTTTTTT
CASSRGRTGELFF
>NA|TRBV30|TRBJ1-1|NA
TGTGCCCTGAAGAGGGGCGGGGCAATGAGCACTGAAGCTTTCTTT
CALKRGGAMSTEAFF
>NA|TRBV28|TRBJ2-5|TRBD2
TGTGCCAGCAGTTTTACGGGACGGGGGGTGGAGACCCAGTACTTC
CASSFTGRGVETQYF
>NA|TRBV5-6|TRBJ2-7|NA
TGTGCCAGCAGCCGATCGGGGCAGGAACACTACGAGCAGTACTTC
CASSRSGQEHYEQYF
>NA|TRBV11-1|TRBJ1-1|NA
TGTGCCGCAGGAGAAGACAAAAACACTGAAGCTTTCTTT
CAAGEDKNTEAFF
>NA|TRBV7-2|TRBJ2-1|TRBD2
TGTGCCAGCAGCCCCCTGGGGGAGGGAGCCAATGAGCAGTTCTTC
CASSPLGEGANEQFF
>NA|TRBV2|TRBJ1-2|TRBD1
TGTGCCAGCAGCCCTGCGGACAGGGCCTATGGCTACACCTTC
CASSPADRAYGYTF
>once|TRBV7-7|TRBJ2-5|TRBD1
TGTGCTAGCAGCTTACAGGGGGCCTCAGAGACCCAGTACTTC
CASSLQGASETQYF
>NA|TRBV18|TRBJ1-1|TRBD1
TGTGCCAGCTCAACAACAGGGGGCCTTCGTGTCACTGAAGCTTTCTTT
CASSTTGGLRVTEAFF
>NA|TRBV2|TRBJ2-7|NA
TGTGCCAGCAGTGAAGGCTTGGGGGCAGGGTCCTACGAGCAGTACTTC
CASSEGLGAGSYEQYF
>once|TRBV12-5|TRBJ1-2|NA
TGTGCTAGTGGTTTTCGACCGGACAGTACCTATGGCTACACCTTC
CASGFRPDSTYGYTF
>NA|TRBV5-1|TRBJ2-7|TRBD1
TGCGCCAGCAGCTTGTGGGGCGCCGGGACAGGGGACGAGCAGTACTTC
CASSLWGAGTGDEQYF
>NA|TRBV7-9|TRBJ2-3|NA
TGTGCCAGCAGCTTCTCATTGTCTAGCACAGATACGCAGTATTTT
CASSFSLSSTDTQYF
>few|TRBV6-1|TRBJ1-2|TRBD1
TGTGCCGGACGAGAGATAGGGACAGGGAACTATGGCTACACCTTC
CAGREIGTGNYGYTF
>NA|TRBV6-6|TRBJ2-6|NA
TGTGCCAGCAGTTCCCATAGGGGGGGCGGGGCCAACGTCCTGACTTTC
CASSSHRGGGANVLTF
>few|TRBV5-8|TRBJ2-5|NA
TGTGCCAGCAGCGGCGAAGAGACCCAGTACTTC
CASSGEETQYF
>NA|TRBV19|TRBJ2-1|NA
TGTGCCAGTAGTGGTTTCTTACAGGGATACAATGAGCAGTTCTTC
CASSGFLQGYNEQFF
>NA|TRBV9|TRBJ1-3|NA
TGTGCCAGCAGCGGGGGACAAAACTCTGGAAACACCATATATTTT
CASSGGQNSGNTIYF
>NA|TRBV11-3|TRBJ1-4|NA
TGTGCCAGCAGCGGGGACGGTCAAGAAAAACTGTTTTTT
CASSGDGQEKLFF
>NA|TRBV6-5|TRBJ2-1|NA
TGTGCCAGCAGTTTCATAAATGAGCAGTTCTTC
CASSFINEQFF
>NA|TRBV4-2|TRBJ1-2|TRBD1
TGTGCCAGCAGCCAAGCGTCAGGGACAGCCGACGGCTACACCTTC
CASSQASGTADGYTF
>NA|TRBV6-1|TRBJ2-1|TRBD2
TGTGCCAGCAGTGGACTAGCGGGGGCCAATGAGCAGTTCTTC
CASSGLAGANEQFF
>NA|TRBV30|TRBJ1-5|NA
TGTGCCTGGAGTGCCTTCAATCAGCCCCAGCATTTT
CAWSAFNQPQHF
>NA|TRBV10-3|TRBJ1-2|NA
TGTGCCATCAGTGGCCTTTTGGGAGATTTGGACTATGGCTACACCTTC
CAISGLLGDLDYGYTF
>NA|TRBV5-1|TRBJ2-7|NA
TGCGCCAGCAGCTTGGGAGGGACCGGGGGCTACGAGCAGTACTTC
CASSLGGTGGYEQYF
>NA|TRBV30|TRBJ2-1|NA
TGTGCCTGGAGTGTACAGCTCTACAATGAGCAGTTCTTC
CAWSVQLYNEQFF
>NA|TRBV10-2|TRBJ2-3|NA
TGCGCCAGCAGTGGGTTGAAGGGTTCAGGCACAGATACGCAGTATTTT
CASSGLKGSGTDTQYF